Presented here are 31 T cell receptor beta chains from one specimen sequenced in a study of blood T cell repertoires in COVID-19. Only in-frame clones appear in the TCRdb table, and some are missing; sequencing was by immunoSEQ multiplex PCR. The sample has approximately 210,000 clones, around 86% seen once. The material sequenced was PBMCs or T cells enriched from blood (not recorded which). Every receptor here comes from a woman between 50 and 59 years old with acute COVID-19.

The J gene is TRBJ2-7, the V gene TRBV7-8, with 11 bases lining up with TRBD2. The CDR3 runs 15 residues. V trimming: 5 bases; J trimming: 2 bases; junction bases outside the gene matches: 5. The germline V gene has CDR1 SGHVS and CDR2 FQNEAQ. CDR3 nucleotide sequence: TGTGCCAGCAGCATTAGCGGGGGGGGAACCTACGAGCAGTACTTC. It encodes CASSISGGGTYEQYF. Full variable domain (missing parts from reference TRBV7-8 and TRBJ2-7): GAGVSQSPRYKVAKRGQDVALRCDPISGHVSLFWYQQALGQGPEFLTYFQNEAQLDKSGLPSDRFFAERPEGSVSTLKIQRTQQEDSAVYLCASSISGGGTYEQYFGPGTRLTVT.

This chain uses TRBV18 with TRBJ1-4; 10 nucleotides match TRBD1. Germline loops: CDR1 KGHSH, CDR2 LQKENI. This CDR3 is 15 amino acids long. V dropped 5 bases and J dropped 7; count of bases not matched to a gene: 7. CDR3 nucleotides: TGTGCCAGCTCATCTGGACAGGGGGAGTTTGAAAAACTGTTTTTT. Translation: CASSSGQGEFEKLFF.

CDR3: CASAQTVGSAGGGNEQFF. The CDR3 DNA is TGTGCCAGCGCCCAGACCGTCGGTTCAGCCGGGGGTGGGAATGAGCAGTTCTTC. The chain couples TRBV7-2 to TRBJ2-1, with D perhaps matching TRBD2 (6 bases). Germline-derived CDR1 and CDR2 are SGHTA and FQGNSA. The CDR3 covers 18 residues. Trimming stripped 8 bases from V and 7 bases from J, with 30 bases between.

V gene TRBV12-3 or TRBV12-4 combines with J gene TRBJ2-3; D is undetermined. The CDR3 runs to 13 residues. V dropped 10 bases and J dropped 1 base, with 12 bases sitting between them. CDR3 DNA: TGTGCCACCAGATACAGTGGCACAGATACGCAGTATTTT. Encoded protein: CATRYSGTDTQYF.

The V gene is TRBV28, the J gene TRBJ2-7; 8 nucleotides match TRBD1. This CDR3 has 18 amino acids. J lost 6 bases, V lost 2 bases, and 18 bases had no gene match. Germline V gene data show CDR1 as MDHEN and CDR2 as SYDVKM. In DNA, the CDR3 is TGTGCCAGCAGTTTACCGACCACCACAGGGGGGAGATCCGTCGAGCAGTACTTC. Protein product: CASSLPTTTGGRSVEQYF.

This clone was observed a single time. The chain has TRBV2 and TRBJ2-5; 11 nucleotides line up with TRBD2. V gave up 6 bases and J gave up 5 bases; unmatched junction bases: 11. The CDR3 is made up of 16 amino acids. Germline-derived CDR1 and CDR2 are SNHLY and FYNNEI. The CDR3 DNA sequence: TGTGCCAGCAGAGGACTAGCGGGCTCGTCGGGTGAGACCCAGTACTTC. This translates into CASRGLAGSSGETQYF.

V usage is TRBV20-1 and J usage is TRBJ2-1; D uncertain. V was shortened by 4 bases and J by 3 bases, with 4 bases between the two germline ends. The length of the CDR3 is 11 residues. CDR1 and CDR2 (germline): DFQATT, SNEGSKA (reference sequence). The CDR3 protein is CSAINYNEQFF. CDR3 in DNA: TGCAGTGCTATTAACTACAATGAGCAGTTCTTC.

The chain joins TRBV18 to TRBJ1-4, with 9 bases fitting TRBD1. The CDR3 is 18 residues long. Trimming at V came to 3 bases and at J to 5 bases, leaving 13 bases not matched to a gene. The germline CDR1 and CDR2 sequences are KGHSH and LQKENI. The CDR3 DNA sequence: TGTGCCAGCTCACCTTCACGGACAGGGGAGGTTTTCAATGAAAAACTGTTTTTT. This gives the protein CASSPSRTGEVFNEKLFF.

The V call is TRBV7-2, the J call TRBJ2-7, with TRBD2 matching 10 bases. In germline, CDR1 is SGHTA, CDR2 FQGNSA. CDR3 size: 15 residues. V gave up 4 bases and J gave up 3 bases; unmatched junction bases: 6. The CDR3 loop reads CASSSRTSGLYEQYF. DNA of the CDR3: TGTGCCAGCAGCTCCAGGACTAGCGGCCTCTACGAGCAGTACTTC.

V is TRBV5-4 and J is TRBJ2-5; tentatively, D is TRBD1 (5 bases). V shed 3 bases and J shed 1 base, with 16 bases lying between them. CDR1 is SGHNT and CDR2 is YYREEE in the germline V gene (reference sequence). The CDR3 sequence is 16 residues long. CDR3: CASSSTGATVQETQYF. The DNA for the CDR3 is TGTGCCAGCAGCTCAACTGGGGCGACAGTCCAAGAGACCCAGTACTTC.

The rearrangement links TRBV27 to TRBJ2-7, with TRBD1 matching 7 bases. V shed 5 bases and J 5 bases; nucleotides not matched to a gene: 9. CDR1 is MNHEY, CDR2 SMNVEV, per germline (reference sequence). This CDR3 region has 14 residues. DNA of the CDR3: TGTGCCAGCAGTCGAGACAGGGTAGGCAACGAGCAGTACTTC. It is translated as CASSRDRVGNEQYF.

A few counts support this clone. The chain uses TRBV29-1 and TRBJ1-4; TRBD1 aligns across 8 bases. CDR3 length: 14 residues. The germline V gene has CDR1 SQVTM and CDR2 ANQGSEA. V gave up 4 bases and J gave up 7 bases; unmatched junction bases: 8. The CDR3 loop reads CSVAGGGFGEKLFF. CDR3 nucleotide sequence: TGCAGCGTTGCAGGGGGCGGGTTTGGTGAAAAACTGTTTTTT.

The V and J genes are TRBV3-1 (or the pseudogene TRBV3-2) and TRBJ2-7, with 8 bases identical to TRBD2. The CDR3 has 13 amino acids. Germline V gene sequence: CDR1 LGHDT, CDR2 YNNKEL (reference sequence). Germline trimming cut 9 bases from V and 4 bases from J; bases unmatched to any gene: 8. As DNA, the CDR3 is TGTGCCAGTGGGCTGAGCGGGAGATACGAGCAGTACTTC. Protein: CASGLSGRYEQYF.

This chain connects TRBV7-6 to TRBJ2-1, with TRBD2 matching 7 bases. V lost 0 bases and J lost 4; bases outside the gene matches: 12. The germline CDR1 and CDR2 sequences are SGHVS and FNYEAQ. The CDR3 totals 18 residues. CDR3 sequence reads: CASSLAPPRGVNYNEQFF. CDR3 bases: TGTGCCAGCAGCTTAGCTCCGCCCCGGGGGGTCAATTACAATGAGCAGTTCTTC.

The chain carries TRBV14 and TRBJ1-2; D gene uncertain. The CDR3 spans 15 residues. The V gene's germline CDR1 is SGHDN and CDR2 FVKESK. Trimming removed 4 bases at V and 8 bases at J, with 20 bases between. The CDR3 loop reads CASSRTLAGTYGYTF. CDR3 coding DNA: TGTGCCAGCAGCCGCACCCTGGCAGGTACTTACGGCTACACCTTC. The whole variable domain, remainder taken from reference TRBV14 and TRBJ1-2, is EAGVTQFPSHSVIEKGQTVTLRCDPISGHDNLYWYRRVMGKEIKFLLHFVKESKQDESGMPNNRFLAERTGGTYSTLKVQPAELEDSGVYFCASSRTLAGTYGYTFGSGTRLTVV.

V is TRBV4-2 and J is TRBJ2-5, with 10 bases aligning to TRBD2. The length of the CDR3 is 16 residues. The germline V gene encodes CDR1 LGHNA and CDR2 YNFKEQ. Trimming at V came to 0 bases and at J to 5 bases, leaving 6 bases not matched to a gene. This CDR3 reads CASSQEVAGGSETQYF. The CDR3 nucleotides read TGTGCCAGCAGCCAAGAGGTAGCGGGAGGCAGTGAGACCCAGTACTTC.

The chain employs TRBV7-8 and TRBJ2-7; perhaps TRBD2 as D (5 bases). Germline loops: CDR1 SGHVS, CDR2 FQNEAQ. V was cut by 6 bases and J by 2 bases, with 17 bases left in between. This CDR3 comprises 15 residues. CDR3 bases: TGTGCCAGCAGTCCGAGGGCTTTCCCCCCCTACGAGCAGTACTTC. Amino acid sequence: CASSPRAFPPYEQYF.

The chain carries TRBV20-1 and TRBJ1-6; D is possibly TRBD1 (6 bases). Germline CDR1 and CDR2: DFQATT and SNEGSKA (reference sequence). V lost 3 bases to trimming and J lost 0 bases, with 9 bases between them. CDR3 length: 15 amino acids. The CDR3 coding sequence is TGCAGTGCTAGTCAGGGGAACTCCTATAATTCACCCCTCCACTTT. Residues: CSASQGNSYNSPLHF.

This chain connects TRBV7-2 to TRBJ2-5; TRBD1 agrees at 7 bases. The CDR3 spans 15 residues. Per the germline V gene, CDR1 is SGHTA and CDR2 is FQGNSA. V dropped 2 bases and J dropped 5; count of bases not matched to a gene: 8. The CDR3 here is CASSLKTGPVETQYF. The CDR3 DNA is TGTGCCAGCAGCTTAAAGACAGGGCCGGTGGAGACCCAGTACTTC.

Regarding this clone: At the DNA level, this CDR3 is encoded by other sequences in the same sample as well. V usage is TRBV19 and J usage is TRBJ1-6, with D perhaps TRBD1 (6 bases). Germline CDR1 is LNHDA and CDR2 is SQIVND (reference sequence). The V gene lost 4 bases and the J gene lost 7 bases, with 14 bases spanning the gap. The CDR3 length is 15 residues. The CDR3 DNA sequence: TGTGCCAGTAGTACCGCGACAGGATCAAATTCACCCCTCCACTTT. Translation: CASSTATGSNSPLHF.

J is TRBJ1-5 and V is TRBV19; TRBD1 matches 9 bases. Germline CDR1 LNHDA, CDR2 SQIVND (reference sequence). The length of the CDR3 is 15 residues. The V segment lost 3 bases and the J segment 2 bases; nucleotides outside the gene matches: 2. CDR3: CASSMGQGGNQPQHF. The CDR3 nucleotides are TGTGCCAGTAGTATGGGACAGGGAGGCAATCAGCCCCAGCATTTT.

The rearrangement links TRBV4-3 to TRBJ1-4; 11 bases map to TRBD1. CDR1 and CDR2 from the germline V gene are LGHNA and YSLEER. CDR3 length: 17 amino acids. Unmatched junction bases numbered 5, after V lost 0 bases and J lost 5 bases. CDR3 coding DNA: TGCGCCAGCAGCCAAGACGGGACAGGGGGACTGAATGAAAAACTGTTTTTT. This gives the protein CASSQDGTGGLNEKLFF.

The rearrangement uses TRBV12-3 or TRBV12-4 and TRBJ2-5, with D possibly being TRBD1 (5 bases). The CDR3 is made up of 13 amino acids. Deletions cut 2 bases from V and 6 bases from J, with 10 bases between. The CDR3 DNA is TGTGCCAGCAGTTTAATGCAGGGCCAGACCCAGTACTTC. It encodes CASSLMQGQTQYF.

The rearrangement joins TRBV27 to TRBJ2-1; D perhaps matches TRBD2 (6 bases). Trimming took off 6 bases at V and 7 bases at J, with 16 bases between the two ends. This CDR3 is built from 14 residues. Germline V CDR1 and CDR2: MNHEY, SMNVEV (reference sequence). CDR3 loop: CASRRLRDLNEQFF. The CDR3 DNA reads TGTGCCAGCAGAAGACTTCGGGACTTGAATGAGCAGTTCTTC.

The gene calls are TRBV7-8 and TRBJ2-2; D perhaps matches TRBD1 (5 bases). Trimming removed 5 bases at V and 0 bases at J, with 19 bases between. This CDR3 spans 18 amino acids. Germline assignment: CDR1 SGHVS and CDR2 FQNEAQ. CDR3 sequence: CASSARNFEGANTGELFF. The CDR3 DNA sequence: TGTGCCAGCAGCGCTCGTAATTTTGAAGGGGCGAACACCGGGGAGCTGTTTTTT.

This sequence joins TRBV4-1 and TRBJ2-1, with 8 bases that match TRBD2. The CDR3 loop spans 16 amino acids. CDR1 and CDR2 from the germline V gene are MGHRA and YSYEKL. Germline trimming cut 1 base from V and 7 bases from J; bases unmatched to any gene: 9. The CDR3 sequence: CASSQASGGPINEQFF. For the CDR3, the DNA is TGCGCCAGCAGCCAAGCTTCGGGGGGGCCTATAAATGAGCAGTTCTTC.

The genes are TRBV4-3 and TRBJ2-5; maybe TRBD1 (5 bases). Germline lookup yields CDR1 LGHNA and CDR2 YSLEER. The CDR3 has 18 amino acids. Trimming took 3 bases from V and 4 from J, leaving 24 bases between them. CDR3 sequence: CASSQGRRQGIDAETQYF. The CDR3 DNA follows: TGCGCCAGCAGCCAGGGCCGACGGCAGGGAATAGATGCAGAGACCCAGTACTTC.

The chain employs TRBV3-1 (or the pseudogene TRBV3-2) and TRBJ1-2; 7 bases match TRBD1. The germline V gene encodes CDR1 LGHDT and CDR2 YNNKEL (reference sequence). This CDR3 has 15 residues. With V trimmed by 0 bases and J by 7 bases, 8 bases remained unmatched. The CDR3 region is CASSQDKGAGFGYTF. For the CDR3, the DNA is TGTGCCAGCAGCCAAGATAAGGGGGCGGGTTTTGGCTACACCTTC.

The V and J genes are TRBV27 and TRBJ1-5; D gene ambiguous. Germline loops: CDR1 MNHEY, CDR2 SMNVEV (reference sequence). The CDR3 consists of 14 residues. Between the trimmed V and J ends, which lost 1 base and 0 bases, there was a span of 4 bases. The chain's CDR3 is CASSLLNSNQPQHF. CDR3 DNA sequence: TGTGCCAGCAGTTTATTAAATAGCAATCAGCCCCAGCATTTT.

The chain recombines TRBV29-1 with TRBJ2-7; D might be TRBD2 (6 bases). Trimming shortened V by 2 bases and J by 9 bases, and 14 bases separated the two germline ends. The CDR3 length is 12 residues. From germline, CDR1 is SQVTM and CDR2 ANQGSEA. CDR3 nucleotide sequence: TGCAGCGTTGAAAGGGAGACTAGGGTGCAGTACTTC. This codes for CSVERETRVQYF.

This rearrangement joins TRBV9 to TRBJ2-7; TRBD2 aligns across 9 bases. The CDR3 is 15 residues long. J lost 6 bases, V lost 4 bases, and 11 bases had no gene match. Germline assignment: CDR1 SGDLS and CDR2 YYNGEE. The CDR3 nucleotides read TGTGCCAGCAGCCTAGGCCTAGCGGGATCTGTCGAGCAGTACTTC. Translating it yields CASSLGLAGSVEQYF.